This T cell receptor beta chain is drawn from a study of T-cell reconstitution after alpha-beta-depleted transplantation in children (dated by TCRdb to 2016 to 2017). Looking at the study overall: Using TCR repertoire profiling, the study followed T-cell immune reconstitution in a quantitative way in children after TCRalphabeta/CD19-depleted allogeneic hematopoietic cell transplantation. The paper as a whole reports these results and caveats: In some patients, the high TCRbeta diversity seen at day 60 was put down to recipient T cells and intrathymic progenitors that had survived conditioning. About two months after transplant, the apparently early recovery of alphabetaT-cell counts reportedly depended on just several hundred clones that had expanded rapidly and came from non-depleted graft cells. Over the following months the frequencies of hyperexpanded clones went down, and after one year T-cell counts and TCRbeta diversity were mostly credited to newly produced T cells.

Library creation used PCR. TCRdb lists the instrument as Illumina HiSeq 2500. TCR library preparation used molecular barcoding, with unique molecular identifiers applied to normalize quantification of the TCRbeta repertoire. TCRdb's own reprocessing of the public reads used fastp at Q25 and MiXCR and kept productive beta chains. Every distinct CDR3 protein forms one entry, paired with its most common genes and DNA. The sample data list approximately 230,000 distinct CDR3 sequences, and roughly 25% of these were observed just once. The ten largest account for 2.6% of the sample. Reading the germline V gene (reference sequence) gives CDR1 DFQATT and CDR2 SNEGSKA. V has 3 bases trimmed and J has 6 bases trimmed; junction bases matching no gene number 20. The CDR3 runs 18 amino acids, cysteine and phenylalanine included. CDR3 DNA only is kept here, 54 bases in frame from base 1. A note on this clonotype: Its antigen specificity is not known. There are no base qualities to consult, and no much larger clone falls within one base.

The sample's treatment or condition, from its label and the paper: allogeneic hematopoietic cell transplantation with graft depleted of TCRalphabeta T cells and CD19 B cells. The transplant recipients were children given TCRalphabeta/CD19-depleted allogeneic hematopoietic cell grafts. The sample consisted of PBMCs, taken before TCRalphabeta/CD19-depleted stem cell transplant. Recombination connected TRBV20-1 to TRBJ2-1; 7 bases in the middle match TRBD2. The sequence was obtained from a girl aged 2-15 years with Fanconi anemia, due to receive a stem cell transplant. The sequence in DNA is TGCAGTGCTAGGTTTTGGGGGAATAGACTAGCTGGGAGCAATGAGCAGTTCTTC. This translates into CSARFWGNRLAGSNEQFF.